Shown below are 21 T cell receptor beta chains from a single sample sequenced in a study of cytomegalovirus exposure and HLA in healthy donors. Vbeta (60) and Jbeta (13) primers were used in the PCR. TCRdb's copy holds only in-frame clones and misses some; the assay was immunoSEQ multiplex PCR. This repertoire shows some 150,000 clones, under 80% found once; its top ten account for 4.3%. Sequencing used PBMCs. The receptors come from a man in his forties in good health and CMV-seronegative.

The chain has TRBV4-1 and TRBJ1-4; a possible D gene is TRBD1 (6 bases). In germline, CDR1 is MGHRA, CDR2 YSYEKL. This CDR3 is 15 amino acids long. Trimming shortened V by 3 bases and J by 6 bases, and 14 bases separated the two germline ends. CDR3 sequence: CASSQQRGGDEKLFF. The CDR3 bases are TGCGCCAGCAGCCAGCAGAGGGGGGGCGATGAAAAACTGTTTTTT.

The rearrangement links TRBV7-3 to TRBJ2-7, with D unclear. The germline V gene encodes CDR1 SGHTA and CDR2 FQGTGA. The V and J ends lost 7 bases and 7 bases respectively, with 8 bases between them. The CDR3 is 10 amino acids. The CDR3 protein is CASMLREQYF. The DNA of the CDR3 is TGTGCCAGCATGTTGCGAGAGCAGTACTTC.

V gene TRBV11-3 combines with J gene TRBJ2-5; 7 positions agree with TRBD1. The germline V gene encodes CDR1 SGHNT and CDR2 YENEEA. Trimming removed 5 bases from V and 5 bases from J; junction bases left unmatched: 11. The CDR3 has 15 residues. CDR3 in DNA: TGTGCCAGCAGCCAGCGAAGGGGGCACGGGGAGACCCAGTACTTC. It translates to CASSQRRGHGETQYF.

This chain joins TRBV6-5 and TRBJ2-5; 11 nucleotides agree with TRBD2. Germline V gene sequence: CDR1 MNHEY, CDR2 SVGAGI. Germline trimming cut 6 bases from V and 5 bases from J; bases unmatched to any gene: 8. CDR3 size: 15 residues. The CDR3 coding sequence is TGTGCCAGCAGGCCGGGACTAGCGGAGGGGGAGACCCAGTACTTC. It codes for CASRPGLAEGETQYF.

This chain links TRBV7-8 with TRBJ2-1; 8 nucleotides line up with TRBD2. The V gene end was trimmed by 4 bases and the J gene end by 8 bases; junction bases not matched to a gene: 7. Per germline, CDR1 SGHVS and CDR2 FQNEAQ. There are 14 residues in the CDR3. CDR3 nucleotides: TGTGCCAGCAGCTCCTTAACCGGGGGGGATGAGCAGTTCTTC. Translating gives CASSSLTGGDEQFF.

On this clone itself: The same CDR3 arises from other DNA sequences in this sample as well. The chain is built from TRBV10-3 and TRBJ1-1, with 10 bases matching TRBD1. The V segment lost 6 bases and the J segment 3 bases; nucleotides outside the gene matches: 4. This CDR3 has 14 amino acids. Germline CDR1 is ENHRY and CDR2 is SYGVKD. The CDR3 reads CAIREDRGDTEAFF. In nucleotides, the CDR3 is TGTGCCATCAGGGAGGACAGGGGGGACACTGAAGCTTTCTTT.

The chain combines TRBV6-1 with TRBJ2-1; 9 bases align to TRBD2. CDR1 is MNHNS, CDR2 SASEGT, per germline. The CDR3 spans 15 residues. The trim removed 0 bases at V and 6 bases at J, leaving 3 bases unmatched. CDR3 DNA sequence: TGTGCCAGCAGTGAAGCGGCGGGGGGGCCCAATGAGCAGTTCTTC. Translation gives CASSEAAGGPNEQFF.

J is TRBJ2-1 and V is TRBV11-2, with a weak D call TRBD1 (5 bases). CDR3 length: 13 residues. V was shortened by 1 base and J by 4 bases, with 5 bases between the two germline ends. Germline V gives CDR1 SGHAT, CDR2 FQNNGV. The CDR3 sequence: CASSLAGYNEQFF. CDR3 sequence (DNA): TGTGCCAGCAGCTTAGCAGGGTACAATGAGCAGTTCTTC.

The rearrangement links TRBV19 to TRBJ1-4, with D maybe TRBD1 (5 bases). The V gene's germline CDR1 is LNHDA and CDR2 SQIVND (reference sequence). The CDR3 spans 14 residues. Trimming pared 10 bases from V and 3 bases from J, leaving 15 bases between. The CDR3 here is CATRGRRANEKLFF. In DNA, the CDR3 is TGTGCCACCCGGGGCAGGAGGGCTAATGAAAAACTGTTTTTT.

The rearrangement joins TRBV25-1 to TRBJ1-6; TRBD1 might be the D (5 bases). The germline V and J ends were trimmed by 5 bases and 8 bases, with 13 bases remaining between them. This CDR3 is built from 14 residues. Germline CDR1 MGHDK, CDR2 SYGVNS. The CDR3 is CASSSQGVYSPLHF. For the CDR3, the DNA is TGTGCCAGCAGTTCGCAGGGTGTTTATTCACCCCTCCACTTT.

This clone was counted a single time. The chain carries TRBV7-9 and TRBJ2-3, with D uncertain. The CDR3 has 15 residues. Germline V gene data show CDR1 as SEHNR and CDR2 as FQNEAQ (reference sequence). V gave up 6 bases and J gave up 3 bases, with 16 bases separating them. The CDR3 loop reads CASRFEGGRTDTQYF. CDR3 bases: TGTGCCAGCAGATTTGAAGGCGGAAGGACAGATACGCAGTATTTT.

V gene TRBV2 combines with J gene TRBJ1-2; 10 positions match TRBD1. Trimming cost V 5 bases and J 7 bases; bases outside gene matches: 4. Per germline, CDR1 SNHLY and CDR2 FYNNEI. This CDR3 contains 13 residues. The CDR3 protein is CASSNRTGGGYTF. As DNA, the CDR3 is TGTGCCAGCAGTAATCGGACAGGGGGTGGCTACACCTTC.

The CDR3 sequence is CASSLRQTYGYTF. As DNA, the CDR3 is TGTGCCAGCAGCTTGAGGCAGACTTATGGCTACACCTTC. The V gene is TRBV7-3, the J gene TRBJ1-2; no reliable D call. Germline V gene sequence: CDR1 SGHTA, CDR2 FQGTGA. There are 13 residues in the CDR3. V was shortened by 3 bases and J by 5 bases, with 10 bases between the two germline ends.

This clone was counted between two and nine times. This chain joins TRBV6-5 and TRBJ1-5; tentatively, D is TRBD1 (6 bases). The CDR3 runs 15 residues. With 6 bases removed from V and 0 bases from J, the gap between germline ends came to 12 bases. CDR1 MNHEY and CDR2 SVGAGI come from the germline V gene. The CDR3 spells CASSPQGYSNQPQHF. In nucleotides, the CDR3 is TGTGCCAGCAGCCCACAGGGTTATAGCAATCAGCCCCAGCATTTT.

The chain has TRBV10-3 and TRBJ2-3, with 8 bases aligning to TRBD2. Looked up from germline, CDR1 is ENHRY and CDR2 is SYGVKD. The J segment lost 0 bases and the V segment lost 5 bases, leaving 13 bases of the junction unmatched. The CDR3 has 18 amino acids. CDR3 bases: TGTGCCATCAGTCCGACTAATATAGCGGGGACTAGCACAGATACGCAGTATTTT. Amino acids: CAISPTNIAGTSTDTQYF.

J is TRBJ1-2 and V is TRBV28; 8 nucleotides match TRBD1. CDR3 length equals 15 residues. Germline-derived CDR1 and CDR2 are MDHEN and SYDVKM. Losses at the gene ends were 6 bases for V and 4 bases for J; bases not matched to a gene: 10. CDR3 DNA sequence: TGTGCCAGCAGGGAGGGTGGGACAGGCATCTATGGCTACACCTTC. As protein: CASREGGTGIYGYTF.

The chain uses TRBV7-3 and TRBJ2-3; TRBD2 matches 9 bases. V trimming: 4 bases; J trimming: 1 base; junction bases outside the gene matches: 3. The CDR3 loop spans 15 amino acids. Germline V CDR1 and CDR2: SGHTA, FQGTGA. CDR3 sequence (DNA): TGTGCCAGCAGCTCGCAGCGGGGGGGCACAGATACGCAGTATTTT. Its protein product is CASSSQRGGTDTQYF. The full variable domain, with the rest looked up from reference TRBV7-3 and TRBJ2-3, is GAGVSQTPSNKVTEKGKYVELRCDPISGHTALYWYRQSLGQGPEFLIYFQGTGAADDSGLPNDRFFAVRPEGSVSTLKIQRTERGDSAVYLCASSSQRGGTDTQYFGPGTRLTVL.

J is TRBJ1-4 and V is TRBV7-9; 7 bases are a match to TRBD1. The CDR3 covers 13 residues. The germline V gene has CDR1 SEHNR and CDR2 FQNEAQ (reference sequence). V was clipped by 5 bases and J by 7 bases; unmatched bases: 4. The chain's CDR3 is CASSQGESEKLFF. The CDR3 nucleotides read TGTGCCAGCAGCCAGGGGGAAAGTGAAAAACTGTTTTTT.

The gene calls are TRBV30 and TRBJ1-5; 7 bases align to TRBD1. Per germline, CDR1 GTSNPN and CDR2 SVGIG (reference sequence). CDR3 length: 16 residues. V shed 4 bases, J shed 6 bases, and the junction held 15 bases outside the gene matches. The CDR3: CAWIGKRDRNRQPQHF. The CDR3 nucleotides read TGTGCCTGGATCGGAAAACGGGACAGAAATCGTCAGCCCCAGCATTTT.

This chain links TRBV6-6 with TRBJ1-1; D call uncertain. Trimming left V 3 bases short and J 6 bases short, with 8 bases between. The CDR3 is made up of 12 amino acids. In germline, CDR1 is MNHNY, CDR2 SVGAGI (reference sequence). CDR3 sequence: CASSYSIAEAFF. CDR3 nucleotides: TGTGCCAGCAGTTATAGTATTGCTGAAGCTTTCTTT.

This clone was found a few times. This chain joins TRBV5-6 and TRBJ1-2; D perhaps matches TRBD1 (5 bases). CDR3 length: 17 amino acids. V was trimmed by 0 bases and J by 0 bases, leaving 15 bases between them. Looked up from germline, CDR1 is SGHDT and CDR2 is YYEEEE. CDR3 bases: TGTGCCAGCAGCTTGGCCCGGGGGAATATAGCTAACTATGGCTACACCTTC. Its translation is CASSLARGNIANYGYTF.